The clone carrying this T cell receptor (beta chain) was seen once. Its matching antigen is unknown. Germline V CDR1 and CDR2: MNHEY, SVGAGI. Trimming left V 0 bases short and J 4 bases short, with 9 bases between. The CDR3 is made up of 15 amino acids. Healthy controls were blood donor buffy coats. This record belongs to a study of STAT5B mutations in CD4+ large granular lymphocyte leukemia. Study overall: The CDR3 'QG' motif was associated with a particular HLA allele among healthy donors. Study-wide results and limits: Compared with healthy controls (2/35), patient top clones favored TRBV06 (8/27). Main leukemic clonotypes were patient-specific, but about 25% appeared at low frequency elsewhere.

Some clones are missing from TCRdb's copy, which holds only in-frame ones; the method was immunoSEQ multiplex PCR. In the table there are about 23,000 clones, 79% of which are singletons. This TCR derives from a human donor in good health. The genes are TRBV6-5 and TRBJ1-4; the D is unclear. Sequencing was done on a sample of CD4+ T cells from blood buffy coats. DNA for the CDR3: TGTGCCAGCAGTTACTCCCTAACGGGTAATGAAAAACTGTTTTTT. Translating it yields CASSYSLTGNEKLFF.